A selection of T cell receptor beta chains follows, all from one sample in a study of molecular identifiers for immune sequencing clone quantification. TCRdb reprocessed the PCR reads via MiXCR and lists one record per CDR3 protein. The sample yields hundreds of thousands of distinct CDR3 sequences, 25% seen once. Sequencing was performed on naive CD8+ T cells from blood, with Jurkat cell RNA spiked in. These TCRs come from a human donor in good health. Some libraries in this study had Jurkat cell RNA spiked in. Each CDR3 is given with its conserved first and last residue. D genes are given only for firm matches. The listing skips clone size in some rows; elsewhere it reads once, few, many or a size class.

d_call	v_call	j_call	clone_size	cdr3_nt	cdr3_aa
-	TRBV27	TRBJ1-6	-	TGTGCCAGCAGTTTGAGGGGCCATGGGTCACCCCTCCACTTT	CASSLRGHGSPLHF
-	TRBV30	TRBJ1-5	few	TGTGCCTGTCGTTTGCAGCCCCAGCATTTT	CACRLQPQHF
-	TRBV6-2/TRBV6-3	TRBJ2-5	many	TGTGCCAGCGAAACTCCCGGGGGGCCCCCCCAAGAGACCCAGTACTTC	CASETPGGPPQETQYF
TRBD2	TRBV11-3	TRBJ2-1	few	TGTGCCAGCTCAGGGACTAGCGGAGACAATGAGCAGTTCTTC	CASSGTSGDNEQFF
-	TRBV5-1	TRBJ1-1	-	TGCGCCAGCAGCGGGACAATTAACACTGAAGCTTTCTTT	CASSGTINTEAFF
-	TRBV6-2/TRBV6-3	TRBJ2-5	-	TGTGCCAGCAGTTACTCGAGACAAAATGCTGAGACCCAGTACTTC	CASSYSRQNAETQYF
-	TRBV12-3/TRBV12-4	TRBJ2-1	few	TGTGCCAGCAGTTTAGTCGCGGGGGCCTCCCGCGCTAATGAGCAGTTCTTC	CASSLVAGASRANEQFF
-	TRBV11-3	TRBJ2-3	few	TGTGCCAGCAGCTTAGGTGGTGCGACGGGGAGAGATACGCAGTATTTT	CASSLGGATGRDTQYF
-	TRBV19	TRBJ2-2	many	TGTGCCAGTAGTATAGGGTCCACCGGGGAGCTGTTTTTT	CASSIGSTGELFF
TRBD1	TRBV7-9	TRBJ1-2	many	TGTGCCAGCAGCATTAGCCTACAGGGGCTTGGCTATGGCTACACCTTC	CASSISLQGLGYGYTF